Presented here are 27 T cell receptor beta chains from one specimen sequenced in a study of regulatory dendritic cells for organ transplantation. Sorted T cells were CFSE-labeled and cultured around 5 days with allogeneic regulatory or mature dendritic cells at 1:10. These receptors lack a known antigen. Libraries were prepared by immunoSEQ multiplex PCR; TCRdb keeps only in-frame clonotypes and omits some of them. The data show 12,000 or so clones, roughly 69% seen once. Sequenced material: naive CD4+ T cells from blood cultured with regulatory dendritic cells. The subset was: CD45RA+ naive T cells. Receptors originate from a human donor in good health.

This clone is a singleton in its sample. This chain's CDR3 is CASSTGTSGNTDTQYF. In DNA, the CDR3 is TGTGCCAGCAGCACCGGGACTAGCGGAAACACAGATACGCAGTATTTT. V and J are TRBV11-3 and TRBJ2-3; 11 bases line up with TRBD2. Germline trimming cut 5 bases from V and 2 bases from J; bases unmatched to any gene: 6. Per germline, CDR1 SGHNT and CDR2 YENEEA. The CDR3 sequence is 16 residues long.

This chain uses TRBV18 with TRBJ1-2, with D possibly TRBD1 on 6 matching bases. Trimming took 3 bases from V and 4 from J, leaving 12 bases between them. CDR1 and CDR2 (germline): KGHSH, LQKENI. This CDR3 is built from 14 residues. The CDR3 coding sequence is TGTGCCAGCTCACCCCCGGACAGATTCTATGGCTACACCTTC. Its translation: CASSPPDRFYGYTF.

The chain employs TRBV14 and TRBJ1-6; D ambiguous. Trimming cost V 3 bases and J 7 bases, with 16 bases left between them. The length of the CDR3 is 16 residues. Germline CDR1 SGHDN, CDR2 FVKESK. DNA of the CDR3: TGTGCCAGCAGCCAGCTACGCGGGGTCCTGAATTCACCCCTCCACTTT. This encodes CASSQLRGVLNSPLHF.

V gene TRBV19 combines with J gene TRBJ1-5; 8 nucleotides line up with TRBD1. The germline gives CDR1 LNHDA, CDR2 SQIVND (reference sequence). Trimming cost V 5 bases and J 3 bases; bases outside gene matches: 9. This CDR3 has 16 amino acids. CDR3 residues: CASSGQGAGVNQPQHF. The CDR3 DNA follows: TGTGCCAGTAGTGGGCAGGGGGCGGGGGTCAATCAGCCCCAGCATTTT. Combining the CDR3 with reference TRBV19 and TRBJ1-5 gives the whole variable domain DGGITQSPKYLFRKEGQNVTLSCEQNLNHDAMYWYRQDPGQGLRLIYYSQIVNDFQKGDIAEGYSVSREKKESFPLTVTSAQKNPTAFYLCASSGQGAGVNQPQHFGDGTRLSIL.

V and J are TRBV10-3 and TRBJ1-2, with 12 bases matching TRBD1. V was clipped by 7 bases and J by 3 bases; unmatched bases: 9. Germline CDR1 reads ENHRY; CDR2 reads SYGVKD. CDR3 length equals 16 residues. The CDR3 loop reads CAIMPGQGAPDYGYTF. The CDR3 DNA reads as TGTGCCATCATGCCGGGACAGGGGGCTCCCGACTATGGCTACACCTTC.

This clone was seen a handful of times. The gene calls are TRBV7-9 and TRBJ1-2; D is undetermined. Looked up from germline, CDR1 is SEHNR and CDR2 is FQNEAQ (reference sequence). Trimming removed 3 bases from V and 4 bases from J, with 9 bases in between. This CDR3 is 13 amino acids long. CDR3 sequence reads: CASSLTEGYGYTF. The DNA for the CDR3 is TGTGCCAGCAGCTTGACCGAGGGCTATGGCTACACCTTC. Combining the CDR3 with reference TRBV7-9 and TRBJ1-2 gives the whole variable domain DTGVSQNPRHKITKRGQNVTFRCDPISEHNRLYWYRQTLGQGPEFLTYFQNEAQLEKSRLLSDRFSAERPKGSFSTLEIQRTEQGDSAMYLCASSLTEGYGYTFGSGTRLTVV.

The CDR3 nucleotides are TGTGCCAGCAGCTCGCCGGGACTATCGAACACCGGGGAGCTGTTTTTT. Residues: CASSSPGLSNTGELFF. The V and J genes are TRBV5-4 and TRBJ2-2; TRBD2 matches at 7 bases. After removal of 3 bases from V and 0 bases from J, the junction contained 5 bases not matched to a gene. The CDR3 spans 16 residues. Looked up from germline, CDR1 is SGHNT and CDR2 is YYREEE (reference sequence).

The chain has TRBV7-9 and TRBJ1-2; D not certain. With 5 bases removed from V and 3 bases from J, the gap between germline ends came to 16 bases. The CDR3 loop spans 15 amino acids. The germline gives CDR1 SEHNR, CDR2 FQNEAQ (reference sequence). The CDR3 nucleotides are TGTGCCAGCAGCGGAGTAGGCCCGTGGGACTATGGCTACACCTTC. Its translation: CASSGVGPWDYGYTF.

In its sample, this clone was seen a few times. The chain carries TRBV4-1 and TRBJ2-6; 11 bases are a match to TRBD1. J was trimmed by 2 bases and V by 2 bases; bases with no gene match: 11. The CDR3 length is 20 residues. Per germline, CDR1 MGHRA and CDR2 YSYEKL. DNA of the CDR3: TGCGCCAGCAGCCAATTTGGTCCGGGACAGGGGGTCGCTGGGGCCAACGTCCTGACTTTC. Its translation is CASSQFGPGQGVAGANVLTF.

CDR3 protein: CASSPDGTGVNTEAFF. CDR3 nucleotide sequence: TGTGCCAGCAGCCCGGACGGGACAGGAGTGAACACTGAAGCTTTCTTT. The chain is built from TRBV5-6 and TRBJ1-1; 8 nucleotides align to TRBD1. Germline trimming cut 4 bases from V and 0 bases from J; bases unmatched to any gene: 8. Germline V lookup: CDR1 SGHDT, CDR2 YYEEEE. The CDR3 consists of 16 residues.

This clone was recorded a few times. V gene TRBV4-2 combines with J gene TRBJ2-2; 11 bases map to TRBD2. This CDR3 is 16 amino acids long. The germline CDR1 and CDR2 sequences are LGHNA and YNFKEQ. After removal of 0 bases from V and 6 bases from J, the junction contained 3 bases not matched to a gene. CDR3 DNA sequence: TGTGCCAGCAGCCAAGACCTAGCGGGGGGCCCCGGGGAGCTGTTTTTT. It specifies CASSQDLAGGPGELFF.

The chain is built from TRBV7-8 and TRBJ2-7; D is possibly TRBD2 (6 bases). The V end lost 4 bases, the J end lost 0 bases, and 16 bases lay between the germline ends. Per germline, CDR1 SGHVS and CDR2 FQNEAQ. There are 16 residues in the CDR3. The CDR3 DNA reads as TGTGCCAGCAGCTACTTACCCCGGGGGAGCTCCTACGAGCAGTACTTC. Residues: CASSYLPRGSSYEQYF.

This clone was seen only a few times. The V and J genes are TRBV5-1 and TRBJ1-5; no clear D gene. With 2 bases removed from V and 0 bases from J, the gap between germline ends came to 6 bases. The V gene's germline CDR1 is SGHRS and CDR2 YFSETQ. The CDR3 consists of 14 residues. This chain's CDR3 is CASSFQASNQPQHF. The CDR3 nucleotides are TGCGCCAGCAGCTTCCAAGCTAGCAATCAGCCCCAGCATTTT. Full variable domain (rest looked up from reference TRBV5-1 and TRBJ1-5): KAGVTQTPRYLIKTRGQQVTLSCSPISGHRSVSWYQQTPGQGLQFLFEYFSETQRNKGNFPGRFSGRQFSNSRSEMNVSTLELGDSALYLCASSFQASNQPQHFGDGTRLSIL.

The chain's CDR3 is CAISEDSYEQYF. CDR3 bases: TGTGCCATCAGTGAGGACAGCTACGAGCAGTACTTC. The chain combines TRBV10-3 with TRBJ2-7; a possible D gene is TRBD1 (5 bases). Germline assignment: CDR1 ENHRY and CDR2 SYGVKD. The CDR3 is 12 residues long. The V and J ends lost 2 bases and 3 bases respectively, with 5 bases between them.

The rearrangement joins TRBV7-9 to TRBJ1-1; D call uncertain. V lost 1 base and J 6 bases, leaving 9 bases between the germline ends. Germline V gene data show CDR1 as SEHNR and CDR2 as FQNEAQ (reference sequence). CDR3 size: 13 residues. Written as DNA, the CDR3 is TGTGCCAGCAGCTTAGGTGAGAGTTCTGAAGCTTTCTTT. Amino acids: CASSLGESSEAFF. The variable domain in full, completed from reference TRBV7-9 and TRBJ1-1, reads DTGVSQNPRHKITKRGQNVTFRCDPISEHNRLYWYRQTLGQGPEFLTYFQNEAQLEKSRLLSDRFSAERPKGSFSTLEIQRTEQGDSAMYLCASSLGESSEAFFGQGTRLTVV.

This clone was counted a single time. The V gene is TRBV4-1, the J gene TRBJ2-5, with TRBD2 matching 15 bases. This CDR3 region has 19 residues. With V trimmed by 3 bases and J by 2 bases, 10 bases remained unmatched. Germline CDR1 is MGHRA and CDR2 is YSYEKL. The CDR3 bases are TGCGCCAGCAGCCAGATCGGACTAGCGGGGGGGCGAGGGCAAGAGACCCAGTACTTC. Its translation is CASSQIGLAGGRGQETQYF.

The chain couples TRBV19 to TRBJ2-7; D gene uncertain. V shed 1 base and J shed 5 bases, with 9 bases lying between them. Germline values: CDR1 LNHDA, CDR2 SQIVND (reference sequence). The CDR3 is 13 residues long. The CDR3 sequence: CASSIGRSNEQYF. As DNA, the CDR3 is TGTGCCAGTAGTATAGGGCGGTCGAACGAGCAGTACTTC.

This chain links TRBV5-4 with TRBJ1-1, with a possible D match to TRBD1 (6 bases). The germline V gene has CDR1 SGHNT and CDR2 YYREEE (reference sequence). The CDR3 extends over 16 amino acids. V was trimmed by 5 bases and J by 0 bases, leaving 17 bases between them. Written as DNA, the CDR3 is TGTGCCAGCAGGAAGTCCCCACAGGGAGTGAACACTGAAGCTTTCTTT. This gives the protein CASRKSPQGVNTEAFF.

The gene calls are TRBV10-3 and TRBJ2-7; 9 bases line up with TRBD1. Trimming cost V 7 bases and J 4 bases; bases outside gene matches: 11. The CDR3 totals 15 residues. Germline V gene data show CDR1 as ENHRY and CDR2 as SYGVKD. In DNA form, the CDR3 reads TGTGCCATCAAAGAGGGACAGGGTATTTATTACGAGCAGTACTTC. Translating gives CAIKEGQGIYYEQYF.

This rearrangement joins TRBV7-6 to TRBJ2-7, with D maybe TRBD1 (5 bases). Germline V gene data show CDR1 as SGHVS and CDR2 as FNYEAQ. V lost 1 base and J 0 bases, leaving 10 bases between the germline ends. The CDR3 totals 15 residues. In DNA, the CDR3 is TGTGCCAGCAGCTTAGGGACAACGAGCTCCTACGAGCAGTACTTC. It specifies CASSLGTTSSYEQYF.

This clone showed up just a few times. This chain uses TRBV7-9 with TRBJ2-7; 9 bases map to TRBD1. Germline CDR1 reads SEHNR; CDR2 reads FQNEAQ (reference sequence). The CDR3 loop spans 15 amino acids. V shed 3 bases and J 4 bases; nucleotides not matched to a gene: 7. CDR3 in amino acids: CASSFMGTGYYEQYF. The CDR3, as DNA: TGTGCCAGCAGCTTCATGGGGACAGGGTATTACGAGCAGTACTTC.

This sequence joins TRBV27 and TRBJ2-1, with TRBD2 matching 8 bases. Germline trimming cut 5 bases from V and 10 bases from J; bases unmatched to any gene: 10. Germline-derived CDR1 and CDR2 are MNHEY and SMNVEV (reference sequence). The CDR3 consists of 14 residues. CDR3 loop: CASSHGGVYAEQFF. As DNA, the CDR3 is TGTGCCAGCAGTCACGGGGGGGTGTATGCAGAGCAGTTCTTC.

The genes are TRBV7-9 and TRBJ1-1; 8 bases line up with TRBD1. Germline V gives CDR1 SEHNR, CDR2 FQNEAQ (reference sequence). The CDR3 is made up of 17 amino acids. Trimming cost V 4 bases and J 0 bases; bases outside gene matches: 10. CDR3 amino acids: CASSSRQGRVLNTEAFF. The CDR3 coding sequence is TGTGCCAGCAGCTCGAGACAGGGGAGAGTCTTGAACACTGAAGCTTTCTTT.

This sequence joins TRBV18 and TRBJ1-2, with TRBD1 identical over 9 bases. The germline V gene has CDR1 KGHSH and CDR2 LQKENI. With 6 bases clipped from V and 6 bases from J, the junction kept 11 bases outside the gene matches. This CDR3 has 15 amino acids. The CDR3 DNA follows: TGTGCCAGCTCCCGGGACAGGGAAGAAGAAAATGGCTACACCTTC. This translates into CASSRDREEENGYTF.

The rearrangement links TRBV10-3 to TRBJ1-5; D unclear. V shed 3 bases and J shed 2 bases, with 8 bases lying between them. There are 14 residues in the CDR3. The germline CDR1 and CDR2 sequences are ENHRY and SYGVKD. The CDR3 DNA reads TGTGCCATCAGTGACACGGGTCGCAATCAGCCCCAGCATTTT. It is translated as CAISDTGRNQPQHF.

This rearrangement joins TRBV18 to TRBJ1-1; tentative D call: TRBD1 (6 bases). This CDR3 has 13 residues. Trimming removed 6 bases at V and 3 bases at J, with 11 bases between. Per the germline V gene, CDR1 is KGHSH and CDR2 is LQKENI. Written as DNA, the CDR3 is TGTGCCAGCTCTTGGGGGCGCTACACTGAAGCTTTCTTT. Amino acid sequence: CASSWGRYTEAFF.

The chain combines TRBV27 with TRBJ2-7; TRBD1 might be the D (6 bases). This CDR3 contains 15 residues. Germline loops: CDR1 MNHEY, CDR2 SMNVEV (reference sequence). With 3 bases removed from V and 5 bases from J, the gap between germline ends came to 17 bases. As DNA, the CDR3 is TGTGCCAGCAGTTTCCTCAACAGGGTCCCCCACGAGCAGTACTTC. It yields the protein CASSFLNRVPHEQYF.